The 21 T cell receptor beta chains reported below all come from one sample, sequenced in a study of metastatic and nonmetastatic thyroid tumors. Treatment of any kind had been given to no patient before thyroid surgery. TCRdb reanalyzed the PCR reads with MiXCR. The table includes around 40,000 clones, about 17% detected once. Sequenced: blood. All receptors come from a male donor with papillary thyroid cancer or a benign thyroid nodule (not recorded which). Some clones in this sample may be carry-over from other donors' samples.

This clone was observed a handful of times. The V call is TRBV12-3 or TRBV12-4, the J call TRBJ2-5; D call uncertain. This CDR3 contains 15 residues. Trimming took off 0 bases at V and 4 bases at J, with 12 bases between the two ends. The chain's CDR3 is CASSLAASSRETQYF. Here the CDR3 DNA reads TGTGCCAGCAGTTTAGCTGCTAGTTCAAGAGAGACCCAGTACTTC.

This clone was recorded once. One junction end disagrees with the germline gene, perhaps due to a read error. This chain joins TRBV7-7 and TRBJ2-7; D not certain. Germline loops: CDR1 SSHAT, CDR2 FNYEAQ (reference sequence). The CDR3 extends over 13 amino acids. CDR3: CASSFGPTYEQYF. DNA for the CDR3: TGTGCTAGCAGCTTTGGACCAACCTACGAGCAGTACTTC.

This clone occurred many times. V gene TRBV28 combines with J gene TRBJ2-7, with D hard to call. The CDR3 extends over 11 amino acids. Germline CDR1 reads MDHEN; CDR2 reads SYDVKM. The V and J ends lost 5 bases and 9 bases respectively, with 11 bases between them. In nucleotides, the CDR3 is TGTGCCAGCAGTCTCCCCTCGGGGCAGTACTTC. Residues: CASSLPSGQYF.

This clone came up many times. With a much larger clone just one base away, this may be a read error. Other DNA sequences from this sample encode an identical CDR3 as well. CDR3: CSASASGGTDTQYF. CDR3 sequence (DNA): TGCAGTGCTAGCGCTAGCGGGGGGACGGATACGCAGTATTTT. V gene TRBV20-1 combines with J gene TRBJ2-3, with 11 bases lining up with TRBD2. CDR3 length: 14 amino acids. Germline V gene sequence: CDR1 DFQATT, CDR2 SNEGSKA (reference sequence). The trim removed 3 bases at V and 6 bases at J, leaving 5 bases unmatched.

At least ten counts were recorded for this clone. The CDR3 loop reads CASSLTGESTNEKLFF. The CDR3 coding sequence is TGCGCCAGCAGCTTAACAGGGGAATCAACTAATGAAAAACTGTTTTTT. The V call is TRBV5-1, the J call TRBJ1-4; 7 bases match TRBD1. In germline, CDR1 is SGHRS, CDR2 YFSETQ. The CDR3 sequence is 16 residues long. With V trimmed by 2 bases and J by 0 bases, 4 bases remained unmatched.

This chain links TRBV28 with TRBJ2-7, with 7 bases identical to TRBD1. Germline loops: CDR1 MDHEN, CDR2 SYDVKM. With V trimmed by 8 bases and J by 3 bases, 7 bases remained unmatched. The CDR3 length is 13 residues. Here the CDR3 DNA reads TGTGCCAGCGAAGACAGGGTTTTCTACGAGCAGTACTTC. Amino acids: CASEDRVFYEQYF. Full variable domain (rest looked up from reference TRBV28 and TRBJ2-7): DVKVTQSSRYLVKRTGEKVFLECVQDMDHENMFWYRQDPGLGLRLIYFSYDVKMKEKGDIPEGYSVSREKKERFSLILESASTNQTSMYLCASEDRVFYEQYFGPGTRLTVT.

This clone was picked up many times. The sample contains more than one DNA sequence encoding this CDR3. This chain uses TRBV27 with TRBJ1-6; D unresolved. Germline V CDR1 and CDR2: MNHEY, SMNVEV (reference sequence). The V and J ends lost 2 bases and 0 bases respectively, with 5 bases between them. This CDR3 is built from 15 residues. The CDR3 reads CASSLRSSYNSPLHF. The DNA for the CDR3 is TGTGCCAGCAGTTTACGTAGCTCCTATAATTCACCCCTCCACTTT.

The gene calls are TRBV2 and TRBJ2-6; 9 nucleotides match TRBD1. Germline CDR1 SNHLY, CDR2 FYNNEI. The CDR3 extends over 19 amino acids. Trimming at V came to 4 bases and at J to 0 bases, leaving 10 bases not matched to a gene. CDR3 residues: CASSVHRGQSLSGANVLTF. DNA for the CDR3: TGTGCCAGCAGTGTCCACAGGGGGCAATCTCTCTCTGGGGCCAACGTCCTGACTTTC.

This clone was counted at least ten times. The rearrangement uses TRBV6-1 and TRBJ1-1; D perhaps matches TRBD1 (6 bases). V was clipped by 1 base and J by 1 base, with 13 bases between them. The CDR3 is 16 residues long. CDR1 and CDR2 from the germline V gene are MNHNS and SASEGT. CDR3 nucleotide sequence: TGTGCCAGCAGTGAAGTTTTGGGCAGGGGGAACACTGAAGCTTTCTTT. Residues: CASSEVLGRGNTEAFF.

This clone was seen at least ten times. This chain joins TRBV11-3 and TRBJ2-1; 13 bases line up with TRBD2. With V trimmed by 1 base and J by 12 bases, 6 bases remained unmatched. There are 15 residues in the CDR3. Germline loops: CDR1 SGHNT, CDR2 YENEEA. The CDR3 DNA reads as TGTGCCAGCAGCTTAGGTACCGGGACTAGCGGGATGCAGTTCTTC. Residues: CASSLGTGTSGMQFF.

The table lists this clone with many counts. The V call is TRBV29-1, the J call TRBJ2-1, with TRBD2 matching 7 bases. This CDR3 spans 14 amino acids. J was trimmed by 10 bases and V by 2 bases; bases with no gene match: 11. Germline CDR1 SQVTM, CDR2 ANQGSEA. The CDR3 DNA reads as TGCAGCGTTGAACCAGGCCCTCAGGGAGGGGAGCAGTTCTTC. Translated, it gives CSVEPGPQGGEQFF.

This clone was counted ten times or more. The chain is built from TRBV20-1 and TRBJ1-5; D ambiguous. CDR3 length: 10 residues. Germline CDR1 and CDR2: DFQATT and SNEGSKA (reference sequence). The CDR3 is CSSPGQPQHF. CDR3 in DNA: TGCAGCTCGCCGGGTCAGCCCCAGCATTTT.

This chain uses TRBV7-7 with TRBJ2-3, with no clear D. The CDR3 runs to 13 residues. Germline V lookup: CDR1 SSHAT, CDR2 FNYEAQ (reference sequence). The V gene lost 0 bases and the J gene lost 7 bases, with 8 bases spanning the gap. CDR3 bases: TGTGCCAGCAGCTTAGCGCAACTGTATACGCAGTATTTT. It yields the protein CASSLAQLYTQYF.

This clone was picked up a small number of times. V gene TRBV6-1 combines with J gene TRBJ2-7; D is ambiguous. Between the trimmed V and J ends, which lost 0 bases and 3 bases, there was a span of 3 bases. This CDR3 has 12 amino acids. Germline V gene data show CDR1 as MNHNS and CDR2 as SASEGT. The CDR3 sequence is CASSEAGYEQYF. CDR3 in DNA: TGTGCCAGCAGTGAAGCAGGCTACGAGCAGTACTTC.

For the CDR3, the DNA is TGTGCCAGCAGCTCTGGCCCCGGGACTATTCTCGGCACAGATACGCAGTATTTT. Translating it yields CASSSGPGTILGTDTQYF. The gene calls are TRBV5-4 and TRBJ2-3, with 7 bases identical to TRBD2. The CDR3 spans 18 residues. Per the germline V gene, CDR1 is SGHNT and CDR2 is YYREEE (reference sequence). The V and J ends lost 3 bases and 1 base, in that order; junction bases with no gene match: 14. Drawing the rest from reference TRBV5-4 and TRBJ2-3, the complete variable domain is ETGVTQSPTHLIKTRGQQVTLRCSSQSGHNTVSWYQQALGQGPQFIFQYYREEENGRGNFPPRFSGLQFPNYSSELNVNALELDDSALYLCASSSGPGTILGTDTQYFGPGTRLTVL.

As regards this clone: A much bigger clone sits one base away, suggesting this may be a read error. Other DNA sequences from this sample encode an identical CDR3 as well. This chain links TRBV11-2 with TRBJ2-6; D is uncertain. This CDR3 contains 14 residues. CDR1 and CDR2 (germline): SGHAT, FQNNGV. The CDR3 nucleotides read TGCGCCAGCAGTAGTAACTCTGGGGCCAACGTCCTGACTTTC. Translating gives CASSSNSGANVLTF. Variable domain in full (rest from reference TRBV11-2 and TRBJ2-6): EAGVAQSPRYKIIEKRQSVAFWCNPISGHATLYWYQQILGQGPKLLIQFQNNGVVDDSQLPKDRFSAERLKGVDSTLKIQPAKLEDSAVYLCASSSNSGANVLTFGAGSRLTVL.

At least ten counts were recorded for this clone. The chain recombines TRBV5-1 with TRBJ2-6; weak D call: TRBD2 (7 bases). The V end was cut by 1 base, the J end by 0 bases, with 17 bases between. The CDR3 runs to 19 residues. Germline-derived CDR1 and CDR2 are SGHRS and YFSETQ. This CDR3 is CASSLLGGGSGSGANVLTF. In DNA form, the CDR3 reads TGCGCCAGCAGCTTGTTGGGGGGGGGCAGCGGCTCTGGGGCCAACGTCCTGACTTTC. The complete variable domain, with remaining parts taken from reference TRBV5-1 and TRBJ2-6, reads KAGVTQTPRYLIKTRGQQVTLSCSPISGHRSVSWYQQTPGQGLQFLFEYFSETQRNKGNFPGRFSGRQFSNSRSEMNVSTLELGDSALYLCASSLLGGGSGSGANVLTFGAGSRLTVL.

The CDR3 sequence: CASSASRVLDTQYF. DNA for the CDR3: TGTGCCAGCAGCGCATCGAGGGTGTTGGATACCCAGTACTTC. The gene calls are TRBV11-1 and TRBJ2-5, with D maybe TRBD2 (5 bases). CDR3 length: 14 residues. V lost 5 bases to trimming and J lost 8 bases, with 18 bases between them. The germline gives CDR1 SGHAT, CDR2 FQDESV (reference sequence).

The rearrangement links TRBV3-1 to TRBJ1-1; 7 bases are a match to TRBD1. There are 14 residues in the CDR3. Germline V gene lookup returns CDR1 LGHDT and CDR2 YNNKEL (reference sequence). The ends lost 6 bases at V and 0 bases at J; junction bases unmatched: 4. This CDR3 is CASRGTDLNTEAFF. The CDR3 DNA is TGTGCCAGCAGAGGGACAGATTTGAACACTGAAGCTTTCTTT.

The V gene is TRBV5-1, the J gene TRBJ1-5; unclear D gene. In germline, CDR1 is SGHRS, CDR2 YFSETQ. The CDR3 covers 14 residues. V lost 2 bases, J lost 4 bases, and 10 bases lay in between. The chain's CDR3 is CASSLGERNQPQHF. The CDR3 DNA reads as TGCGCCAGCAGCTTAGGTGAGAGAAATCAGCCCCAGCATTTT.

This clone was observed at least ten times. The chain couples TRBV5-1 to TRBJ1-1, with no clear D. Per germline, CDR1 SGHRS and CDR2 YFSETQ. Trimming took 2 bases from V and 1 from J, leaving 6 bases between them. The CDR3 has 13 amino acids. CDR3 in DNA: TGCGCCAGCAGCTTCCAGACGAACACTGAAGCTTTCTTT. It is translated as CASSFQTNTEAFF.